This entry lists 8 T cell receptor beta chains sequenced from one sample in a study of metastatic and nonmetastatic thyroid tumors. TCRdb re-clonotyped the PCR reads via MiXCR. The sample holds about 25,000 clones, 10% to 15% seen once. All patients were untreated before thyroid surgery. Sequenced material: blood. These receptors all stem from a female donor with papillary thyroid cancer or a benign thyroid nodule (not recorded which). Some clones in this sample may be carry-over from other donors' samples.

This clone was recorded many times. V and J are TRBV10-3 and TRBJ2-1; D remains ambiguous. V dropped 0 bases and J dropped 4 bases, with 7 bases sitting between them. The length of the CDR3 is 14 residues. CDR1 is ENHRY and CDR2 is SYGVKD in the germline V gene. The CDR3 coding sequence is TGTGCCATCAGTGAGTCTGGCACTTACAATGAGCAGTTCTTC. It encodes CAISESGTYNEQFF.

This clone was observed many times. CDR3 in DNA: TGCGCCAGCAGCTTGGACGGGGTGGGGAGAGAGACCCAGTACTTC. This codes for CASSLDGVGRETQYF. The rearrangement uses TRBV5-1 and TRBJ2-5, with D perhaps matching TRBD2 (5 bases). The V end lost 0 bases, the J end lost 4 bases, and 13 bases lay between the germline ends. Germline V gene data show CDR1 as SGHRS and CDR2 as YFSETQ. The CDR3 is made up of 15 amino acids.

By its share, this clone is medium-sized. The rearrangement links TRBV12-3 or TRBV12-4 to TRBJ1-5; 9 nucleotides match TRBD1. V lost 5 bases to trimming and J lost 6 bases; unmatched junction nucleotides: 5. The CDR3 has 14 amino acids. DNA for the CDR3: TGTGCCAGCAGTGGGACAGGGAGGGGTCAGCCCCAGCATTTT. As protein: CASSGTGRGQPQHF.

The sample holds many counts of this clone. This chain connects TRBV7-9 to TRBJ2-7; TRBD2 matches at 10 bases. Germline V gives CDR1 SEHNR, CDR2 FQNEAQ (reference sequence). This CDR3 comprises 13 residues. J gave up 9 bases and V 4 bases, and 6 bases lay outside the gene matches. The CDR3 spells CASSSPSGSRQYF. The CDR3 DNA follows: TGTGCCAGCAGCTCCCCTAGCGGGAGTCGGCAGTACTTC. The whole variable domain, remainder taken from reference TRBV7-9 and TRBJ2-7, is DTGVSQNPRHKITKRGQNVTFRCDPISEHNRLYWYRQTLGQGPEFLTYFQNEAQLEKSRLLSDRFSAERPKGSFSTLEIQRTEQGDSAMYLCASSSPSGSRQYFGPGTRLTVT.

This clone was counted many times. The V and J genes are TRBV12-3 or TRBV12-4 and TRBJ1-5; D uncertain. V was clipped by 5 bases and J by 4 bases, with 12 bases between them. The CDR3 extends over 14 amino acids. For the CDR3, the DNA is TGTGCCAGCAGTATAGACACACCAAATCAGCCCCAGCATTTT. It translates to CASSIDTPNQPQHF.

The chain has TRBV30 and TRBJ1-2, with D hard to call. Germline lookup yields CDR1 GTSNPN and CDR2 SVGIG (reference sequence). CDR3 length equals 13 residues. Trimming cost V 0 bases and J 6 bases, with 11 bases left between them. CDR3 sequence: CAWSVREFDGYTF. In DNA, the CDR3 is TGTGCCTGGAGTGTAAGGGAGTTCGATGGCTACACCTTC.

This clone was found many times. The chain couples TRBV20-1 to TRBJ2-5; TRBD2 agrees at 8 bases. Germline CDR1 DFQATT, CDR2 SNEGSKA (reference sequence). The CDR3 totals 15 residues. The trim removed 1 base at V and 5 bases at J, leaving 9 bases unmatched. DNA of the CDR3: TGCAGTGCTAGAGTCGCAGCGGGAGAGGTGGAGACCCAGTACTTC. It encodes CSARVAAGEVETQYF.

Concerning this clone: A much larger clone lies a single base off, so this may be a read error. A read error is likely, as this CDR3 ends without the conserved phenylalanine or tryptophan. The rearrangement uses TRBV5-1 and TRBJ2-5, with a weak D call TRBD1 (6 bases). The germline V gene has CDR1 SGHRS and CDR2 YFSETQ. The length of the CDR3 is 15 residues. The V end lost 7 bases, the J end lost 5 bases, and 21 bases lay between the germline ends. DNA of the CDR3: TGCGCCAGCGGACAGACAGGACCACCATTGGAGACCCAGTACCTC. It codes for CASGQTGPPLETQYL.